This passage covers 21 T cell receptor beta chains from one sample sequenced in a study of shared clonotypes between healthy human individuals. The protocol was immunoSEQ multiplex PCR, while the TCRdb copy is restricted to in-frame clones and leaves out a portion. The sample comprises over 2 million clones, over 85% of which are singletons, and 0.13% rests with the top ten. Specimen: naive CD4+ T cells sorted from blood. Subset described: CD45RA+ positively selected. Receptor source: a man younger than 30 in good health.

The gene calls are TRBV9 and TRBJ2-1, with unresolved D. The CDR3 consists of 15 residues. Trimming took off 0 bases at V and 0 bases at J, with 7 bases between the two ends. The germline V gene has CDR1 SGDLS and CDR2 YYNGEE. CDR3 region: CASSVDSYSYNEQFF. CDR3 nucleotides: TGTGCCAGCAGCGTAGACAGTTACTCCTACAATGAGCAGTTCTTC.

The chain has TRBV7-3 and TRBJ2-3; D not resolved. The CDR3 runs to 14 residues. The V gene's germline CDR1 is SGHTA and CDR2 FQGTGA. V was shortened by 5 bases and J by 1 base, with 10 bases between the two germline ends. The CDR3 nucleotides read TGTGCCAGCAGCCCCAAGGGCCGCACAGATACGCAGTATTTT. This translates into CASSPKGRTDTQYF.

The chain has TRBV7-2 and TRBJ1-4, with D unresolved. The ends were cut back, 2 bases at V and 4 bases at J, with 8 bases in the middle. Germline V gene lookup returns CDR1 SGHTA and CDR2 FQGNSA. This CDR3 is built from 14 residues. The chain's CDR3 is CASSLWEFNEKLFF. In nucleotides, the CDR3 is TGTGCCAGCAGCTTATGGGAATTTAATGAAAAACTGTTTTTT.

This chain joins TRBV27 and TRBJ2-5, with 7 bases fitting TRBD1. CDR1 is MNHEY and CDR2 is SMNVEV in the germline V gene (reference sequence). V lost 2 bases, J lost 5 bases, and 2 bases stayed unmatched. CDR3 length equals 13 residues. DNA of the CDR3: TGTGCCAGCAGTTTAGTCAGGGGGGAGACCCAGTACTTC. This encodes CASSLVRGETQYF.

This rearrangement joins TRBV6-5 to TRBJ1-1; the D is unclear. Germline loops: CDR1 MNHEY, CDR2 SVGAGI. The germline V and J ends were trimmed by 6 bases and 1 base, with 12 bases remaining between them. CDR3 length: 14 amino acids. The CDR3 bases are TGTGCCAGCAGCCGCCCGGCGAGGAACACTGAAGCTTTCTTT. Protein sequence: CASSRPARNTEAFF.

This clone was counted a single time. This chain joins TRBV28 and TRBJ1-4; 9 bases match TRBD1. V gave up 9 bases and J gave up 2 bases; unmatched junction bases: 4. The length of the CDR3 is 14 residues. In germline, CDR1 is MDHEN, CDR2 SYDVKM. In DNA, the CDR3 is TGTGCCAGTCGACAGGGGGGGACTAATGAAAAACTGTTTTTT. Its translation: CASRQGGTNEKLFF.

Details on this clone: Other DNA sequences in the same sample also yield this CDR3. This chain connects TRBV7-9 to TRBJ2-7, with D perhaps TRBD1 (6 bases). From germline, CDR1 is SEHNR and CDR2 FQNEAQ (reference sequence). The CDR3 has 14 amino acids. V was trimmed by 1 base and J by 5 bases, leaving 12 bases between them. CDR3 protein: CASSLGTRGHEQYF. The CDR3 nucleotides read TGTGCCAGCAGCTTAGGTACCAGGGGCCACGAGCAGTACTTC.

The chain has TRBV7-6 and TRBJ1-5, with D tentatively TRBD1 (5 bases). This CDR3 spans 18 amino acids. Germline loops: CDR1 SGHVS, CDR2 FNYEAQ. Trimming shortened V by 0 bases and J by 3 bases, and 18 bases separated the two germline ends. The CDR3: CASSLAPSVAGNNQPQHF. DNA for the CDR3: TGTGCCAGCAGCTTAGCCCCTAGCGTCGCAGGGAACAATCAGCCCCAGCATTTT.

This clone was observed once. This chain joins TRBV30 and TRBJ1-4; weak D call: TRBD1 (5 bases). V lost 3 bases to trimming and J lost 8 bases, with 13 bases between them. Germline CDR1 reads GTSNPN; CDR2 reads SVGIG (reference sequence). The CDR3 has 13 amino acids. In DNA form, the CDR3 reads TGTGCCTGGAGCCCAGGGTACAAAGAAAAACTGTTTTTT. Its translation: CAWSPGYKEKLFF.

This clone showed up just once. The chain combines TRBV5-1 with TRBJ2-7, with 8 bases aligning to TRBD1. Germline CDR1 SGHRS, CDR2 YFSETQ. V shed 4 bases, J shed 1 base, and the junction held 10 bases outside the gene matches. The CDR3 runs to 16 residues. Written as DNA, the CDR3 is TGCGCCAGCAGCCGGGGAGACAGGGGACCATCCTACGAGCAGTACTTC. This codes for CASSRGDRGPSYEQYF.

This chain links TRBV12-5 with TRBJ2-2; possibly TRBD1 for D (5 bases). In germline, CDR1 is LGHNT, CDR2 FRNRAP. This CDR3 region has 15 residues. Trimming left V 1 base short and J 4 bases short, with 10 bases between. The CDR3 DNA reads TGTGCTAGTGGTTTGGAGGGGAAGAGCACCGGGGAGCTGTTTTTT. Its protein product is CASGLEGKSTGELFF.

Note on this clone: The same CDR3 can be traced to other DNA sequences in this sample. The chain employs TRBV6-5 and TRBJ2-2; no definite D call. V was cut by 5 bases and J by 5 bases, with 6 bases left in between. Germline lookup yields CDR1 MNHEY and CDR2 SVGAGI. The CDR3 is made up of 12 amino acids. The CDR3 loop is CASSRETGELFF. Here the CDR3 DNA reads TGTGCCAGCAGTCGCGAGACCGGGGAGCTGTTTTTT.

The chain recombines TRBV6-5 with TRBJ1-4, with 8 bases that match TRBD1. CDR1 is MNHEY and CDR2 is SVGAGI in the germline V gene. V lost 0 bases to trimming and J lost 8 bases; unmatched junction nucleotides: 5. There are 15 residues in the CDR3. The chain's CDR3 is CASSYSTGVGEKLFF. CDR3 in DNA: TGTGCCAGCAGTTACTCGACAGGGGTAGGAGAAAAACTGTTTTTT.

The chain is built from TRBV25-1 and TRBJ2-5; D might be TRBD1 or TRBD2, each matching 5 bases. Trimming left V 4 bases short and J 3 bases short, with 15 bases between. Germline loops: CDR1 MGHDK, CDR2 SYGVNS. The CDR3 is 15 amino acids. The CDR3 region has the DNA TGTGCCAGCAGTGCAAACGAGGGGAGAAAAGAGACCCAGTACTTC. Its translation is CASSANEGRKETQYF.

This clone was seen more than once but under ten times. The rearrangement links TRBV9 to TRBJ2-7; 9 nucleotides agree with TRBD1. The CDR3 extends over 13 amino acids. Trimming at V came to 7 bases and at J to 3 bases, leaving 5 bases not matched to a gene. Per the germline V gene, CDR1 is SGDLS and CDR2 is YYNGEE. DNA for the CDR3: TGTGCCAGCGCTCCGGGACAGGGCTACGAGCAGTACTTC. Encoded protein: CASAPGQGYEQYF.

This clone was found once. The chain combines TRBV25-1 with TRBJ2-3; no firm D call. The length of the CDR3 is 12 residues. The germline CDR1 and CDR2 sequences are MGHDK and SYGVNS. Trimming shortened V by 4 bases and J by 4 bases, and 6 bases separated the two germline ends. CDR3 region: CASSVTADTQYF. CDR3 DNA sequence: TGTGCCAGCAGTGTAACGGCAGATACGCAGTATTTT.

To note about this clone: The sample has other DNA sequences that encode this CDR3 too. CDR3 sequence reads: CASSSTGEGYGYTF. Written as DNA, the CDR3 is TGTGCCAGCAGTTCGACAGGGGAGGGCTATGGCTACACCTTC. The V call is TRBV28, the J call TRBJ1-2; TRBD1 matches at 8 bases. V shed 4 bases and J 4 bases; nucleotides not matched to a gene: 5. This CDR3 is 14 amino acids long. Germline CDR1 and CDR2: MDHEN and SYDVKM.

This sequence joins TRBV7-2 and TRBJ2-7; D not certain. The CDR3 consists of 14 residues. With 4 bases removed from V and 3 bases from J, the gap between germline ends came to 13 bases. Looked up from germline, CDR1 is SGHTA and CDR2 is FQGNSA. Written as DNA, the CDR3 is TGTGCCAGCAGCTCTTACCCCGGGTACTACGAGCAGTACTTC. Its protein product is CASSSYPGYYEQYF.

V gene TRBV9 combines with J gene TRBJ2-5, with 10 bases fitting TRBD1. The CDR3 has 15 amino acids. V gave up 0 bases and J gave up 1 base; unmatched junction bases: 0. CDR1 is SGDLS, CDR2 YYNGEE, per germline. The CDR3 sequence: CASSVGDRGQETQYF. As DNA, the CDR3 is TGTGCCAGCAGCGTAGGGGACAGGGGCCAAGAGACCCAGTACTTC.

V and J are TRBV7-9 and TRBJ1-2; weak D call: TRBD1 (5 bases). Germline V gene lookup returns CDR1 SEHNR and CDR2 FQNEAQ (reference sequence). V shed 1 base and J shed 5 bases, with 11 bases lying between them. The CDR3 spans 14 residues. CDR3 nucleotides: TGTGCCAGCAGCTTAGGGGCGCAGGGATATGGCTACACCTTC. The encoded protein is CASSLGAQGYGYTF.

This clone came up once. The rearrangement links TRBV6-1 to TRBJ1-3; 7 bases align to TRBD1. CDR1 MNHNS and CDR2 SASEGT come from the germline V gene. V shed 5 bases and J 0 bases; nucleotides not matched to a gene: 1. The CDR3 is made up of 14 amino acids. CDR3 in amino acids: CASSTGVSGNTIYF. The CDR3 DNA sequence: TGTGCCAGCAGTACAGGGGTCTCTGGAAACACCATATATTTT.